This is a list of T cell receptor beta chains from one sample in a study of blood T cells in healthy people across ages. TCRdb reprocessed the 5' RACE reads with MiXCR, giving one entry per CDR3 protein. The table has hundreds of thousands of distinct CDR3 sequences, 49% seen once. What was sequenced was blood. The source of these receptors is a woman in her fifties or sixties in good health. The CDR3 runs from the conserved cysteine through the conserved F or W. A D gene is named only where the DNA matches it firmly. Expanded clones are given a class, and other clones once, few, many or no size at all.

v_call: TRBV2
clone_size: .
j_call: TRBJ2-7
d_call: TRBD1
cdr3_nt: TGTGCCAGCACCGTGGGACAGGGTAAGGAGCAGTACTTC
cdr3_aa: CASTVGQGKEQYF

v_call: TRBV10-3
clone_size: many
j_call: TRBJ2-7
d_call: TRBD2
cdr3_nt: TGTGCCATCAAATTGGGGGGGGGATCCTACGAGCAGTACTTC
cdr3_aa: CAIKLGGGSYEQYF

v_call: TRBV7-2
clone_size: .
j_call: TRBJ2-6
d_call: .
cdr3_nt: TGTGCCAGCAGCTTAGCGGGACAACGGACGCCTGGGGCCAACGTCCTGACTTTC
cdr3_aa: CASSLAGQRTPGANVLTF

v_call: TRBV20-1
clone_size: .
j_call: TRBJ2-4
d_call: .
cdr3_nt: TGCAGTGCACTCGACACCGCCAAAAACATTCAGTACTTC
cdr3_aa: CSALDTAKNIQYF

v_call: TRBV28
clone_size: .
j_call: TRBJ2-3
d_call: TRBD1
cdr3_nt: TGTGCCAGCAGTAAAGGGACAGGGCGCACAGATACGCAGTATTTT
cdr3_aa: CASSKGTGRTDTQYF

v_call: TRBV9
clone_size: few
j_call: TRBJ2-7
d_call: TRBD2
cdr3_nt: TGTGCCAGCAGCGTGGCGGGAGGGCCGCGCGAGCAGTACTTC
cdr3_aa: CASSVAGGPREQYF

v_call: TRBV5-1
clone_size: .
j_call: TRBJ2-3
d_call: TRBD1
cdr3_nt: TGCGCCAGCAGCTTGGCGCCGGGACAGGGGCAAACAGATACGCAGTATTTT
cdr3_aa: CASSLAPGQGQTDTQYF

v_call: TRBV4-2
clone_size: .
j_call: TRBJ2-2
d_call: .
cdr3_nt: TGTGCCAGCAGCCAAGATGTAAAAAACACGGGGAAGAACACCGGGGAGCTGTTTTTT
cdr3_aa: CASSQDVKNTGKNTGELFF

v_call: TRBV7-3
clone_size: .
j_call: TRBJ2-1
d_call: .
cdr3_nt: TGTGCCAGCAGCCCCAGAGAGGCCCGAAACAATGAGCAGTTCTTC
cdr3_aa: CASSPREARNNEQFF

v_call: TRBV29-1
clone_size: .
j_call: TRBJ1-4
d_call: .
cdr3_nt: TGCAGCGTTGAAGGCACAGCAACTAATGAAAAACTGTTTTTT
cdr3_aa: CSVEGTATNEKLFF

v_call: TRBV5-1
clone_size: .
j_call: TRBJ2-2
d_call: .
cdr3_nt: TGCGCCAGCAGCTTGAACGCCGGGGAGCTGTTTTTT
cdr3_aa: CASSLNAGELFF

v_call: TRBV20-1
clone_size: .
j_call: TRBJ2-1
d_call: .
cdr3_nt: TGCAGTGCTAGAGCCCCTAATCAGCATGAGCAGTTCTTC
cdr3_aa: CSARAPNQHEQFF

v_call: TRBV25-1
clone_size: .
j_call: TRBJ1-1
d_call: TRBD1
cdr3_nt: TGTGCCAGCGGAGGGACAGGGGCCAACACTGAAGCTTTCTTT
cdr3_aa: CASGGTGANTEAFF

v_call: TRBV28
clone_size: .
j_call: TRBJ2-5
d_call: TRBD1
cdr3_nt: TGTGCCAGCAATGCTGACAGGGAGTGGAAAGAGACCCAGTACTTC
cdr3_aa: CASNADREWKETQYF

v_call: TRBV7-3
clone_size: .
j_call: TRBJ2-1
d_call: TRBD2
cdr3_nt: TGTGCCAGCAGCTCTAGCGGGAGGGCCTGGAATGAGCAGTTCTTC
cdr3_aa: CASSSSGRAWNEQFF

v_call: TRBV28
clone_size: .
j_call: TRBJ2-5
d_call: TRBD1
cdr3_nt: TGTGCCAGCAGTTTACTATATGGGACAGGGGGTCATCGGGAGACCCAGTACTTC
cdr3_aa: CASSLLYGTGGHRETQYF

v_call: TRBV29-1
clone_size: .
j_call: TRBJ2-3
d_call: TRBD1
cdr3_nt: TGCAGCGTTTTTATTCGGGCAGGGGGCGCCTCAGATACGCAGTATTTT
cdr3_aa: CSVFIRAGGASDTQYF

v_call: TRBV9
clone_size: once
j_call: TRBJ2-7
d_call: .
cdr3_nt: TGTGCCAGCAGCCTCAGCGGACAGAACTACGAGCAGTACTTC
cdr3_aa: CASSLSGQNYEQYF

v_call: TRBV7-3
clone_size: few
j_call: TRBJ2-1
d_call: TRBD2
cdr3_nt: TGTGCCAGCAGCCCTGCGGGACTATACAATGAGCAGTTCTTC
cdr3_aa: CASSPAGLYNEQFF

v_call: TRBV7-8
clone_size: .
j_call: TRBJ2-3
d_call: TRBD1
cdr3_nt: TGTGCCAGCAGCTTAGAAACTGTGGGGGACAGGGCCACAGATACGCAGTATTTT
cdr3_aa: CASSLETVGDRATDTQYF

v_call: TRBV20-1
clone_size: .
j_call: TRBJ2-1
d_call: .
cdr3_nt: TGCAGTGCTAGAAGGGCTTTTAGAGAGCAGTTCTTC
cdr3_aa: CSARRAFREQFF

v_call: TRBV20-1
clone_size: .
j_call: TRBJ2-5
d_call: .
cdr3_nt: TGCAGTGCTAGACCCCAGCAAGAGACCCAGTACTTC
cdr3_aa: CSARPQQETQYF